This TCR beta chain was documented in a study of blood T cell repertoires in COVID-19. The CDR3 spans 14 residues. Germline values: CDR1 SGHKS, CDR2 YYEKEE (reference sequence). With 1 base removed from V and 6 bases from J, the gap between germline ends came to 13 bases. The data were produced by immunoSEQ multiplex PCR, yet TCRdb's version contains in-frame clones alone and is incomplete. The sample lists roughly 110,000 clones, around 82% seen once, with approximately 4% in the top ten. The origin of this receptor is a human donor in a cohort sampled during active COVID-19. Sample: peripheral blood. The rearrangement uses TRBV5-5 and TRBJ1-1; D unclear. CDR3 residues: CASSLSIGVAEAFF. The CDR3 nucleotides read TGTGCCAGCAGCTTGAGTATCGGGGTTGCTGAAGCTTTCTTT.